This T cell receptor beta chain originates from a study of control samples from healthy donors and cancer patients (TCRdb year 2020). At the junction V is shortened by 0 bases and J by 4 bases, with 12 bases in between. Taken from the germline V gene (reference sequence), the CDR1 and CDR2 loops are LGHDT and YNNKEL. The CDR3 measures 15 amino acids from cysteine to phenylalanine. CDR3 DNA is the only sequence kept; it has 45 bases, read in frame from the first base. Library preparation used the immunoSEQ multiplex PCR assay. Held by TCRdb, this immuneACCESS table contains in-frame sequences only and omits some clones. Under half of the omission traces to an unresolved V gene where checked; the cause of the rest is unknown. The sample table lists about 140,000 clones, approximately 94% of them with a count of one. The top ten constitute about an eighth of the sample. Concerning this clone: The target of this receptor is not known. No quality values exist for individual bases; no much larger clone is one base distant.

Sequencing was done on a sample of blood. The sequence came from a man in his forties in good health. The rearrangement joined TRBV3-1 (or the pseudogene TRBV3-2) to TRBJ2-5; the D gene remains uncertain. The CDR3 in this case is CASSQEGRIGETQYF. The base sequence is TGTGCCAGCAGCCAAGAGGGCAGGATCGGAGAGACCCAGTACTTC.